These 32 T cell receptor beta chains share one sample of origin, sequenced in a study of human T cells and chemical hapten exposure. TCRdb analysed the RACE reads with MiXCR anew, one entry per CDR3 protein. The sample includes around 99,000 distinct CDR3 sequences, around 12% of them seen just once. This sample's time point: patch test 1, 2 weeks after DPC sensitization. As to treatment: therapeutic diphenylcyclopropenone sensitization with weekly scalp DPC. The source material was whole blood, sampled in connection with sensitization to the hapten diphenylcyclopropenone (DPC). These receptors all stem from a woman between 35 and 50 years old with alopecia areata. Some clones in this sample may be carry-over from other donors' samples.

The chain couples TRBV18 to TRBJ2-2; TRBD1 matches 9 bases. Germline V CDR1 and CDR2: KGHSH, LQKENI. Trimming removed 0 bases from V and 7 bases from J; junction bases left unmatched: 6. The CDR3 spans 16 residues. The DNA for the CDR3 is TGTGCCAGCTCACCACCGGGACAGGGAATCATCGGGGAGCTGTTTTTT. Translating it yields CASSPPGQGIIGELFF. Combining the CDR3 with reference TRBV18 and TRBJ2-2 gives the whole variable domain NAGVMQNPRHLVRRRGQEARLRCSPMKGHSHVYWYRQLPEEGLKFMVYLQKENIIDESGMPKERFSAEFPKEGPSILRIQQVVRGDSAAYFCASSPPGQGIIGELFFGEGSRLTVL.

In its sample, this clonotype was seen a few times. The V call is TRBV4-2, the J call TRBJ2-7; D may be TRBD1 or TRBD2 (5 bases each). The germline gives CDR1 LGHNA, CDR2 YNFKEQ. The CDR3 length is 13 residues. V was clipped by 3 bases and J by 2 bases, with 8 bases between them. The CDR3 sequence: CASSHGGTYEQYF. The CDR3 DNA sequence: TGTGCCAGCAGCCATGGGGGTACCTACGAGCAGTACTTC.

A few counts support this clonotype. The chain uses TRBV4-3 and TRBJ2-7; 10 positions agree with TRBD2. Germline CDR1 is LGHNA and CDR2 is YSLEER. The CDR3 contains 17 residues. Trimming removed 1 base from V and 0 bases from J; junction bases left unmatched: 6. The CDR3 loop is CASSQAWTSGASYEQYF. CDR3 DNA: TGCGCCAGCAGCCAAGCGTGGACTAGCGGAGCCTCCTACGAGCAGTACTTC.

This clonotype was seen a few times. The gene calls are TRBV7-9 and TRBJ1-2; 7 bases fit TRBD1. Germline CDR1 SEHNR, CDR2 FQNEAQ (reference sequence). The CDR3 consists of 16 residues. The V and J ends lost 5 bases and 4 bases, in that order; junction bases with no gene match: 13. Written as DNA, the CDR3 is TGTGCCAGCAGCCCACCCCTAAGGGGACAGCGCTATGGCTACACCTTC. The encoded protein is CASSPPLRGQRYGYTF.

The V gene is TRBV7-2, the J gene TRBJ2-4; D remains unclear. CDR3 length equals 13 residues. Germline values: CDR1 SGHTA, CDR2 FQGNSA. V lost 6 bases to trimming and J lost 4 bases, with 10 bases between them. The CDR3 loop reads CASRQDPKNIQYF. The CDR3 nucleotides read TGTGCCAGCAGGCAAGACCCTAAAAACATTCAGTACTTC.

Ten or more counts support this clonotype. The CDR3 sequence is CASSLAGSGMVGSYNEQFF. In DNA, the CDR3 is TGTGCCAGCAGCTTAGCGGGTAGCGGGATGGTCGGGTCCTACAATGAGCAGTTCTTC. The chain combines TRBV7-9 with TRBJ2-1, with 8 bases lining up with TRBD2. The junction had 11 bases not matched to a gene; V was cut back by 0 bases and J by 1 base. The germline CDR1 and CDR2 sequences are SEHNR and FQNEAQ (reference sequence). This CDR3 is built from 19 residues.

This chain connects TRBV6-2 or TRBV6-3 to TRBJ2-7; D unresolved. Germline loops: CDR1 MNHEY, CDR2 SVGEGT. V was pared by 2 bases and J by 3 bases, with 8 bases between. This CDR3 region has 13 residues. The DNA for the CDR3 is TGTGCCAGCAGTTACCGGCAGAACTACGAGCAGTACTTC. It encodes CASSYRQNYEQYF.

This clonotype has a count of ten or more. The chain has TRBV6-6 and TRBJ2-2; D gene uncertain. Germline CDR1 reads MNHNY; CDR2 reads SVGAGI (reference sequence). The CDR3 consists of 12 residues. The V end was cut by 6 bases, the J end by 8 bases, with 10 bases between. The CDR3 DNA follows: TGTGCCAGCAGGGCGGAAGGGGGGGAGCTGTTTTTT. Translated: CASRAEGGELFF.

This clonotype was recorded many times. The rearrangement uses TRBV6-6 and TRBJ2-6; D ambiguous. This CDR3 contains 15 residues. With 7 bases removed from V and 4 bases from J, the gap between germline ends came to 14 bases. Germline CDR1 is MNHNY and CDR2 is SVGAGI (reference sequence). CDR3 region: CASKDLHKGANVLTF. The CDR3 region has the DNA TGTGCCAGCAAAGACCTCCATAAGGGGGCCAACGTCCTGACTTTC.

The chain uses TRBV28 and TRBJ2-1; D is perhaps TRBD1 or TRBD2 (5 bases each). The CDR3 loop spans 13 amino acids. Germline lookup yields CDR1 MDHEN and CDR2 SYDVKM. Trimming cost V 10 bases and J 9 bases, with 19 bases left between them. CDR3 bases: TGTGCCACCAGCAAGATGGGGGTCGGTGAGCAGTTCTTC. This translates into CATSKMGVGEQFF.

This clonotype came up many times. The chain has TRBV6-5 and TRBJ2-7, with a weak D call TRBD1 (6 bases). CDR1 MNHEY and CDR2 SVGAGI come from the germline V gene. Trimming stripped 0 bases from V and 2 bases from J, with 8 bases between. This CDR3 spans 14 amino acids. The CDR3 DNA follows: TGTGCCAGCAGTTACTCGAGGACAGCCTACGAGCAGTACTTC. Encoded protein: CASSYSRTAYEQYF.

This chain links TRBV5-1 with TRBJ2-2; D is ambiguous. The V end lost 5 bases, the J end lost 0 bases, and 8 bases lay between the germline ends. Germline values: CDR1 SGHRS, CDR2 YFSETQ. The CDR3 loop spans 14 amino acids. The DNA of the CDR3 is TGCGCCAGCAGTCCAGCCGCGAACACCGGGGAGCTGTTTTTT. Protein: CASSPAANTGELFF.

This chain joins TRBV4-1 and TRBJ2-1; 8 bases fit TRBD2. Per the germline V gene, CDR1 is MGHRA and CDR2 is YSYEKL. Germline trimming cut 1 base from V and 2 bases from J; bases unmatched to any gene: 4. The CDR3 totals 16 residues. The CDR3 nucleotides are TGCGCCAGCAGCCAAGTAGCGGGGAAGACCTACAATGAGCAGTTCTTC. Translated: CASSQVAGKTYNEQFF.

This clonotype was seen repeatedly, ten times or more. The chain is built from TRBV12-3 or TRBV12-4 and TRBJ2-2; D might be TRBD2 (6 bases). There are 15 residues in the CDR3. V was cut by 5 bases and J by 6 bases, with 16 bases left in between. CDR3 coding DNA: TGTGCCAGCAGTACCTTTACGGGAGTGTCCGGGGAGCTGTTTTTT. Its translation is CASSTFTGVSGELFF.

In its sample, this clonotype was seen many times. The chain joins TRBV27 to TRBJ2-7; D is perhaps TRBD1 or TRBD2 (5 bases each). V dropped 6 bases and J dropped 1 base, with 16 bases sitting between them. The CDR3 has 15 amino acids. The germline V gene has CDR1 MNHEY and CDR2 SMNVEV (reference sequence). The DNA of the CDR3 is TGTGCCAGCAGATCGTCCGGGACCCGGTCCTACGAGCAGTACTTC. Its protein product is CASRSSGTRSYEQYF.

This clonotype was detected only a few times. This chain links TRBV28 with TRBJ1-2; 8 positions match TRBD1. The CDR3 length is 15 residues. From germline, CDR1 is MDHEN and CDR2 SYDVKM. The V segment lost 3 bases and the J segment 3 bases; nucleotides outside the gene matches: 6. The CDR3 nucleotides read TGTGCCAGCAGTTTTATTCAGGGGGCTCACTATGGCTACACCTTC. Protein: CASSFIQGAHYGYTF.

This clonotype was found a few times. The chain is built from TRBV7-2 and TRBJ2-5, with unresolved D. There are 11 residues in the CDR3. V was trimmed by 5 bases and J by 10 bases, leaving 11 bases between them. Germline loops: CDR1 SGHTA, CDR2 FQGNSA. CDR3 in DNA: TGTGCCAGCAGCACCGACTTCGTCCAGTACTTC. Its protein product is CASSTDFVQYF.

This clonotype was counted ten times or more. The genes are TRBV6-2 or TRBV6-3 and TRBJ2-7; TRBD1 aligns across 7 bases. Per the germline V gene, CDR1 is MNHEY and CDR2 is SVGEGT. After removal of 6 bases from V and 0 bases from J, the junction contained 5 bases not matched to a gene. The length of the CDR3 is 14 residues. Here the CDR3 reads CASRTTGISYEQYF. DNA for the CDR3: TGTGCCAGCAGAACGACAGGGATCTCCTACGAGCAGTACTTC.

This clonotype was seen ten or more times. This rearrangement joins TRBV20-1 to TRBJ2-7; TRBD1 matches at 7 bases. This CDR3 comprises 14 residues. Per germline, CDR1 DFQATT and CDR2 SNEGSKA (reference sequence). Trimming removed 1 base from V and 2 bases from J; junction bases left unmatched: 5. CDR3 region: CSARAPDRTYEQYF. The CDR3 DNA sequence: TGCAGTGCTAGAGCCCCGGACAGGACCTACGAGCAGTACTTC.

This chain links TRBV12-3 or TRBV12-4 with TRBJ2-1; D gene unclear. The V end lost 6 bases, the J end lost 4 bases, and 10 bases lay between the germline ends. The CDR3 consists of 13 residues. The CDR3 DNA reads as TGTGCCAGCAGAAACGACATGTACAATGAGCAGTTCTTC. This sequence encodes CASRNDMYNEQFF.

V gene TRBV20-1 combines with J gene TRBJ2-5, with D possibly TRBD1 on 5 matching bases. The CDR3 is 13 residues long. V lost 6 bases to trimming and J lost 5 bases, with 16 bases between them. CDR1 and CDR2 from the germline V gene are DFQATT and SNEGSKA (reference sequence). The CDR3 coding sequence is TGCAGTGCCAGCCCGCAGGGTATGGAGACCCAGTACTTC. It yields the protein CSASPQGMETQYF.

The chain is built from TRBV29-1 and TRBJ2-3; no firm D call. Between the trimmed V and J ends, which lost 5 bases and 4 bases, there was a span of 7 bases. Germline V lookup: CDR1 SQVTM, CDR2 ANQGSEA. This CDR3 is 11 amino acids long. CDR3 bases: TGCAGCGTTTCCCCGGCAGATACGCAGTATTTT. Protein product: CSVSPADTQYF.

This clonotype was detected a few times. J is TRBJ1-1 and V is TRBV3-1, with a possible D match to TRBD1 (6 bases). Trimming pared 8 bases from V and 4 bases from J, leaving 14 bases between. The CDR3 contains 13 residues. Germline loops: CDR1 LGHDT, CDR2 YNNKEL (reference sequence). The CDR3 DNA follows: TGTGCCAGCGGACAGAATTTCCGCACTGAAGCTTTCTTT. Protein product: CASGQNFRTEAFF. Full variable domain (missing parts from reference TRBV3-1 and TRBJ1-1): DTAVSQTPKYLVTQMGNDKSIKCEQNLGHDTMYWYKQDSKKFLKIMFSYNNKELIINETVPNRFSPKSPDKAHLNLHINSLELGDSAVYFCASGQNFRTEAFFGQGTRLTVV.

This clonotype was seen a handful of times. The chain recombines TRBV28 with TRBJ1-4; possibly TRBD1 for D (5 bases). The CDR3 length is 11 residues. Trimming cost V 2 bases and J 15 bases, with 10 bases left between them. Germline CDR1 and CDR2: MDHEN and SYDVKM. CDR3 coding DNA: TGTGCCAGCAGTTTAAGGGGAAGGGTGTTTTTT. Translation: CASSLRGRVFF.

Many counts were recorded for this clonotype. The chain uses TRBV29-1 and TRBJ2-7; tentatively, D is TRBD1 (5 bases). This CDR3 contains 13 residues. The V end was cut by 1 base, the J end by 2 bases, with 9 bases between. Germline loops: CDR1 SQVTM, CDR2 ANQGSEA. The CDR3 DNA sequence: TGCAGCGTTGAAGGCAGGGAACCCTACGAGCAGTACTTC. Encoded protein: CSVEGREPYEQYF.

In its sample, this clonotype was seen a few times. J is TRBJ2-7 and V is TRBV7-9; D not resolved. V shed 7 bases and J shed 0 bases, with 7 bases lying between them. This CDR3 comprises 12 residues. Per the germline V gene, CDR1 is SEHNR and CDR2 is FQNEAQ (reference sequence). CDR3: CASNFDSYEQYF. CDR3 DNA: TGTGCCAGCAACTTTGACTCCTACGAGCAGTACTTC.

This chain links TRBV19 with TRBJ2-1, with a possible D match to TRBD1 (6 bases). V shed 3 bases and J shed 10 bases, with 19 bases lying between them. This CDR3 is built from 15 residues. Germline CDR1 and CDR2: LNHDA and SQIVND (reference sequence). The CDR3 here is CASSMGGRGDREQFF. The CDR3 DNA sequence: TGTGCCAGTAGTATGGGTGGCAGGGGAGATAGGGAGCAGTTCTTC.

This clonotype was counted at least ten times. The rearrangement joins TRBV18 to TRBJ2-1; TRBD2 matches at 10 bases. Germline trimming cut 1 base from V and 8 bases from J; bases unmatched to any gene: 8. The CDR3 covers 16 residues. From germline, CDR1 is KGHSH and CDR2 LQKENI. In DNA, the CDR3 is TGTGCCAGCTCACCACTTCTAGCGGGAGATGGGCATGAGCAGTTCTTC. It encodes CASSPLLAGDGHEQFF.

This clonotype was seen only a few times. The chain has TRBV24-1 and TRBJ1-2; D gene ambiguous. The ends were cut back, 1 base at V and 4 bases at J, with 12 bases in the middle. Germline-derived CDR1 and CDR2 are KGHDR and SFDVKD. The CDR3 has 15 residues. The CDR3 DNA follows: TGTGCCACCAGTGATTTCAGCGGGTCGTTCTATGGCTACACCTTC. Protein: CATSDFSGSFYGYTF.

This clonotype has ten or more counts. The V and J genes are TRBV4-3 and TRBJ1-4; TRBD1 might be the D (5 bases). CDR1 is LGHNA and CDR2 is YSLEER in the germline V gene. Trimming removed 0 bases at V and 9 bases at J, with 8 bases between. The CDR3 has 13 residues. The CDR3 DNA sequence: TGCGCCAGCAGCCAAGACAGGACACAAAAACTGTTTTTT. It codes for CASSQDRTQKLFF.

As concerns this clonotype: A read error may account for a junction end that differs from germline. The chain is built from TRBV9 and TRBJ1-3; D gene uncertain. The length of the CDR3 is 15 residues. Germline V lookup: CDR1 SGDLS, CDR2 YYNGEE. Here the CDR3 reads CASSVVLTSENTIYF. The CDR3 nucleotides read TGTGCCAGCAGCGTAGTTCTCACCTCTGAAAACACCATATATTTT.

This rearrangement joins TRBV10-3 to TRBJ2-3; D gene unclear. V shed 0 bases and J shed 11 bases, with 12 bases lying between them. The V gene's germline CDR1 is ENHRY and CDR2 SYGVKD. The CDR3 spans 13 residues. DNA of the CDR3: TGTGCCATCAGTGAGTCGGCGGCAGGTGAGCAGTATTTT. As protein: CAISESAAGEQYF.